Sequencing of this T cell receptor (beta chain) was carried out in a study of blood T cell repertoires in COVID-19. Overall study context: Samples of COVID-19 (acute and convalescent) were obtained from the United States, Italy and Spain. The cDNA or gDNA used as material had been derived from T cells, B-cell-depleted T cells, or PBMCs.

In this sample, this clone turned up once. The CDR3 is 16 residues long. In germline, CDR1 is LGHDT, CDR2 YNNKEL (reference sequence). Deletions cut 4 bases from V and 2 bases from J, with 17 bases between. Original analysis: Reference gene primer amplification gave nucleated cell count estimates. Method: immunoSEQ multiplex PCR; TCRdb's copy keeps in-frame clones and lacks some. V and J calls and clone size are copied from that table; D and trimming were computed from the DNA. There are about 360,000 clones in the sample; around nine tenths occur only once, and around 3% lies in the top ten. The chain joins TRBV3-1 (or the pseudogene TRBV3-2) to TRBJ1-2; D unclear. The source is a human donor in a cohort sampled during active COVID-19. The sample was peripheral blood. The CDR3 DNA reads as TGTGCCAGCAGCCCCCTCGGAGGGTGGGTCAACTATGGCTACACCTTC. It translates to CASSPLGGWVNYGYTF.